Listed below are T cell receptor beta chains from one sample, sequenced in a study of blood T cells in healthy people across ages. In TCRdb, the 5' RACE reads were re-called with MiXCR into one record per CDR3 protein. Among some 890,000 distinct CDR3 sequences listed, 25% to 35% were seen once. The sample was also linked to a second study, of T cells of mothers and their children.

The sequenced sample consisted of blood. These receptors all come from a woman aged 40 to 49 in good health. Each CDR3 is given with its conserved first and last residue. The order of the fields is V gene, J gene, D gene, clone size, CDR3 protein, CDR3 DNA. D genes are given only for firm matches. Clone size, where shown, is once, few, many, or a class for clones that have expanded.

>TRBV7-2|TRBJ2-5|TRBD1|many
CASSFRDSVETQYF
TGTGCCAGCAGCTTCCGGGACAGCGTAGAGACCCAGTACTTC
>TRBV12-3/TRBV12-4|TRBJ2-7|TRBD2|.
CASSLSGGVYLEQYF
TGTGCCAGCAGCTTAAGCGGGGGGGTGTACCTCGAGCAGTACTTC
>TRBV7-2|TRBJ2-3|TRBD2|few
CASSLVAGGGTDTQYF
TGTGCCAGCAGCTTAGTAGCGGGGGGCGGCACAGATACGCAGTATTTT
>TRBV29-1|TRBJ2-5|.|.
CSVGAGIYNEQYF
TGCAGCGTTGGGGCAGGGATCTACAATGAGCAGTACTTC
>TRBV11-2|TRBJ2-7|TRBD2|.
CASSPAGGLHEQYF
TGTGCCAGCAGCCCAGCGGGAGGGCTTCACGAGCAGTACTTC
>TRBV6-5|TRBJ2-7|.|many
CASSYRGQLSYEQYF
TGTGCCAGCAGTTACCGCGGACAGCTCTCCTACGAGCAGTACTTC
>TRBV5-5|TRBJ1-1|.|few
CASNSPGRNTEAFF
TGTGCCAGCAACTCTCCGGGCCGGAACACTGAAGCTTTCTTT
>TRBV5-1|TRBJ1-4|.|.
CASSQEQGSEKLFF
TGCGCCAGCAGCCAGGAGCAGGGAAGTGAAAAACTGTTTTTT
>TRBV28|TRBJ2-5|TRBD1|many
CASSPGTGALQETQYF
TGTGCCAGCAGCCCTGGGACAGGGGCCCTCCAAGAGACCCAGTACTTC
>TRBV11-3|TRBJ1-1|.|.
CASSSPGRKTSTEAFF
TGTGCCAGCAGCTCCCCGGGTCGCAAAACCAGCACTGAAGCTTTCTTT
>TRBV5-6|TRBJ1-2|TRBD1|many
CASSLAQGGHGYTF
TGTGCCAGCAGCTTGGCTCAGGGGGGCCATGGCTACACCTTC
>TRBV28|TRBJ2-5|.|.
CASSLVQPGKETQYF
TGTGCCAGCAGTTTGGTCCAGCCGGGCAAAGAGACCCAGTACTTC
>TRBV7-3|TRBJ1-2|TRBD1|.
CASSPPGTAPAGYTF
TGTGCCAGCAGCCCCCCCGGGACAGCTCCGGCTGGCTACACCTTC
>TRBV7-2|TRBJ2-7|.|few
CASSLAGSSYNEQYF
TGTGCCAGCAGCTTGGCGGGGAGCTCCTACAATGAGCAGTACTTC
>TRBV20-1|TRBJ2-6|TRBD1|few
CSARGQGNSGANVLTF
TGCAGTGCTAGAGGACAGGGGAACTCTGGGGCCAACGTCCTGACTTTC
>TRBV4-3|TRBJ2-3|.|few
CASSQDSGNTDTQYF
TGCGCCAGCAGCCAAGACTCCGGGAACACAGATACGCAGTATTTT
>TRBV7-7|TRBJ2-5|TRBD1|.
CASSPQPTGGETQYF
TGTGCTAGCAGCCCACAACCGACAGGGGGGGAGACCCAGTACTTC
>TRBV12-3/TRBV12-4|TRBJ1-5|TRBD1|.
CASSRDREQPQHF
TGTGCCAGCAGTCGGGACAGGGAGCAGCCCCAGCATTTT
>TRBV4-3|TRBJ1-2|.|.
CASSPGQGEGYTF
TGCGCCAGCAGCCCAGGGCAGGGTGAGGGCTACACCTTC
>TRBV20-1|TRBJ2-7|TRBD2|.
CSAVDSGKSSYEQYF
TGCAGTGCCGTTGATAGCGGGAAGAGCTCCTACGAGCAGTACTTC
>TRBV30|TRBJ2-3|TRBD1|.
CAWRPSQGENTDTQYF
TGTGCCTGGAGGCCCTCCCAGGGGGAGAACACAGATACGCAGTATTTT
>TRBV10-3|TRBJ1-2|TRBD1|.
CAISESMGQGSNYGYTF
TGTGCCATCAGTGAGTCGATGGGACAGGGGTCCAACTATGGCTACACCTTC
>TRBV6-6|TRBJ1-2|TRBD1|many
CASSLGTGAYGYTF
TGTGCCAGCAGCCTCGGGACAGGGGCGTATGGCTACACCTTC
>TRBV7-2|TRBJ2-7|.|many
CASSDRRSSSYEQYF
TGTGCCAGCAGCGACAGACGGAGTAGCTCCTACGAGCAGTACTTC